This TCR beta chain stems from a study of blood T cell repertoires in COVID-19. In the original workflow: Reference gene primers were amplified, and this amplification served to estimate nucleated cell counts. Profiling relied on immunoSEQ multiplex PCR, and the TCRdb table lists in-frame clones only, not all of them. The V and J calls and the clone size are those of that table, but D and trimming were determined from the DNA. The sample includes 250,000 to 300,000 clones, just over 90% of them seen just once. Input material: peripheral blood. This receptor was identified in a woman aged 30 to 39 with COVID-19, enrolled during active disease.

The CDR3 bases are TGCAGCGTTCCAGGGAGGGGGACCACTGAAGCTTTCTTT. Translation gives CSVPGRGTTEAFF. The chain is built from TRBV29-1 and TRBJ1-1; a possible D gene is TRBD1 (6 bases). The length of the CDR3 is 13 residues. The germline CDR1 and CDR2 sequences are SQVTM and ANQGSEA. V gave up 5 bases and J gave up 4 bases, with 14 bases separating them.